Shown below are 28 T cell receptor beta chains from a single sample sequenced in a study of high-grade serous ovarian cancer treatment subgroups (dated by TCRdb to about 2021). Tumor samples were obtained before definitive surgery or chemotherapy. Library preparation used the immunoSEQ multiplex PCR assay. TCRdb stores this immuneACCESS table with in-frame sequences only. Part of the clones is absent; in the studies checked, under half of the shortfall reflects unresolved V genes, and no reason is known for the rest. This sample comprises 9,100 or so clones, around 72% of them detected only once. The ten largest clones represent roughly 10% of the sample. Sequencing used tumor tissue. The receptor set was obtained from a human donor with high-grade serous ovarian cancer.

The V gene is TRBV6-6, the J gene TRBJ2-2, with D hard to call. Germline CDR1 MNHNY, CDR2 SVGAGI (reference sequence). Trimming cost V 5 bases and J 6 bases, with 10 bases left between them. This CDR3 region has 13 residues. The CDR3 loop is CASSARLPGELFF. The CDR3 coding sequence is TGTGCCAGCAGTGCCAGATTACCCGGGGAGCTGTTTTTT.

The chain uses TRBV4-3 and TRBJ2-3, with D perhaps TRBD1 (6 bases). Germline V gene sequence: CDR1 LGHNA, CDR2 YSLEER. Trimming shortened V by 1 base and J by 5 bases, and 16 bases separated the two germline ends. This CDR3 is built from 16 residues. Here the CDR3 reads CASSQGGMTGVDTQYF. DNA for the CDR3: TGCGCCAGCAGCCAAGGGGGGATGACAGGAGTAGATACGCAGTATTTT.

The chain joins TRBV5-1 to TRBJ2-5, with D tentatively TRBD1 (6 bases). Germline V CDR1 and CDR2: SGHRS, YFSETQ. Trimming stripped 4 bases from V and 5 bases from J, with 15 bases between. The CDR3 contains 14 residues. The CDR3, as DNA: TGCGCCAGCAGCACTATGGACAGTGGGGAGACCCAGTACTTC. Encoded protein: CASSTMDSGETQYF.

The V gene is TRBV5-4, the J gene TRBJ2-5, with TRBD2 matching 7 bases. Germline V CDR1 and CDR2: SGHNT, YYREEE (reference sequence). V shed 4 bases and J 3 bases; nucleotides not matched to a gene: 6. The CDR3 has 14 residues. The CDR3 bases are TGTGCCAGCAGCCGGACTAGGACCGAAGAGACCCAGTACTTC. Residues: CASSRTRTEETQYF.

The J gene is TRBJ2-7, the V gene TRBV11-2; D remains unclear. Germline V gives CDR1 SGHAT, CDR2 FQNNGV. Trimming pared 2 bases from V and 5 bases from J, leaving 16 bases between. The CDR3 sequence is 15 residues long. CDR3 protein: CASSLQPGFNDEQYF. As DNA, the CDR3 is TGTGCCAGCAGCTTACAACCCGGGTTTAACGACGAGCAGTACTTC.

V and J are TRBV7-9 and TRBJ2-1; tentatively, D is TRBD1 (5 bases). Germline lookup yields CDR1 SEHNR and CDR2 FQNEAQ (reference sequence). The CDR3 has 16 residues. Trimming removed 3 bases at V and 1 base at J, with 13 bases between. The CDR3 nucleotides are TGTGCCAGCAGCTTTGGACACCATTCTTCCTACAATGAGCAGTTCTTC. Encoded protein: CASSFGHHSSYNEQFF.

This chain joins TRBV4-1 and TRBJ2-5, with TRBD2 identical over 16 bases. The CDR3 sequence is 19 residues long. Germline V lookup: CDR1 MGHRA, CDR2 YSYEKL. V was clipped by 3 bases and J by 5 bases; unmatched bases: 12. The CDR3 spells CASSHPGLAGGPGRETQYF. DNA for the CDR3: TGCGCCAGCAGCCATCCGGGACTAGCGGGAGGGCCAGGTCGGGAGACCCAGTACTTC.

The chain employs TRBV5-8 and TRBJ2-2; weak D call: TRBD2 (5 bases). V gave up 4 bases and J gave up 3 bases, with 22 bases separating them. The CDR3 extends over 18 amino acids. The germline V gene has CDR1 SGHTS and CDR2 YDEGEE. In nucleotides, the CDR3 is TGTGCCAGCAGCCTTCATTTCGTAGCGACCGGGGACACCGGGGAGCTGTTTTTT. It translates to CASSLHFVATGDTGELFF.

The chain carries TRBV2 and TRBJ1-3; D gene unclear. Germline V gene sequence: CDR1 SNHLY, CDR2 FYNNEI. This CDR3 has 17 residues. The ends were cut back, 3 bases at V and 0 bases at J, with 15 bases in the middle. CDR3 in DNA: TGTGCCAGCAGTGATAGGGAGAAAAGGAACTCTGGAAACACCATATATTTT. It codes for CASSDREKRNSGNTIYF.

The CDR3 nucleotides are TGTGCCAGCACCACCGGAGGGCTGGCGAACACTGAAGCTTTCTTT. This encodes CASTTGGLANTEAFF. V is TRBV6-6 and J is TRBJ1-1; no clear D gene. Germline CDR1 and CDR2: MNHNY and SVGAGI (reference sequence). There are 15 residues in the CDR3. Trimming stripped 7 bases from V and 1 base from J, with 16 bases between.

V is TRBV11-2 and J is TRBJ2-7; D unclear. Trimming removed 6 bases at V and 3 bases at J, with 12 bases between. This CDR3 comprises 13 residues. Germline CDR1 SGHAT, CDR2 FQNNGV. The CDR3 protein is CASSYRPGYEQYF. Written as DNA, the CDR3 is TGTGCCAGCAGTTACAGACCGGGCTACGAGCAGTACTTC.

CDR3 DNA sequence: TGCGCCAGCAGCCAAGGATTCTCCTACAATGAGCAGTTCTTC. It is translated as CASSQGFSYNEQFF. The J gene is TRBJ2-1, the V gene TRBV4-3, with unresolved D. Germline lookup yields CDR1 LGHNA and CDR2 YSLEER. V was cut by 1 base and J by 0 bases, with 4 bases left in between. This CDR3 comprises 14 residues.

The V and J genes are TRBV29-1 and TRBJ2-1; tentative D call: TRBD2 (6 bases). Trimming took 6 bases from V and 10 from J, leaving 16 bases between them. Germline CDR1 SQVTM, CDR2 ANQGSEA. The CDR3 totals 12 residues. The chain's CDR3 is CSVKRPGVEQFF. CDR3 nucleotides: TGCAGCGTGAAGCGTCCGGGAGTGGAGCAGTTCTTC.

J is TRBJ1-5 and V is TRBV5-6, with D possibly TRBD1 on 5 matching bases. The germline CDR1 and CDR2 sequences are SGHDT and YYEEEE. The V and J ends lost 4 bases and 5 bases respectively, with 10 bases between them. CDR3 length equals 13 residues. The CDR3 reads CASSPPGHQPQHF. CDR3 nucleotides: TGTGCCAGCAGCCCGCCGGGACATCAGCCCCAGCATTTT.

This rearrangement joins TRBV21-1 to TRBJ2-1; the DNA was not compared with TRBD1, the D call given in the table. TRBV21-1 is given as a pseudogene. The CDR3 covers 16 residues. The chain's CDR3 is CASSKARKGQHNEQFF. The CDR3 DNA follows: TGTGCCAGCAGCAAAGCGAGAAAGGGACAGCACAATGAGCAGTTCTTC.

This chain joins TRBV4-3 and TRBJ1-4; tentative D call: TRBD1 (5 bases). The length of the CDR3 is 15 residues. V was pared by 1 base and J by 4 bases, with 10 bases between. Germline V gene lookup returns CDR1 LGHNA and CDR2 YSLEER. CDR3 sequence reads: CASSQGRGLNEKLFF. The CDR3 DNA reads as TGCGCCAGCAGCCAAGGGCGGGGCCTTAATGAAAAACTGTTTTTT.

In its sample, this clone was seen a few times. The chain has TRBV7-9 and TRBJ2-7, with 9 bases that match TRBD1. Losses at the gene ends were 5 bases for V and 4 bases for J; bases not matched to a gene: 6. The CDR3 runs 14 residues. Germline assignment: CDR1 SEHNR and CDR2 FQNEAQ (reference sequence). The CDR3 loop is CASSQATGGYEQYF. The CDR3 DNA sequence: TGTGCCAGCAGCCAAGCGACAGGGGGATACGAGCAGTACTTC.

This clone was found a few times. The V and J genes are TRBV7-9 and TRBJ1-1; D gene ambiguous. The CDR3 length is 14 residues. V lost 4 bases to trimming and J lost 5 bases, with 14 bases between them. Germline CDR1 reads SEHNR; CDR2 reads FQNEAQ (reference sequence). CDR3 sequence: CASSSEGTVTEAFF. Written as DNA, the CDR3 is TGTGCCAGCAGCTCCGAGGGTACAGTAACTGAAGCTTTCTTT.

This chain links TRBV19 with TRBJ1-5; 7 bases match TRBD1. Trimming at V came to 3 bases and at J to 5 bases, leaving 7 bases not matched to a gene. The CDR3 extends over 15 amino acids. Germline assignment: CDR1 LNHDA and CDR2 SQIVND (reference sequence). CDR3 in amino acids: CASSILRDSYQPQHF. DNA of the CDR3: TGTGCCAGTAGTATCCTTCGGGACAGTTATCAGCCCCAGCATTTT.

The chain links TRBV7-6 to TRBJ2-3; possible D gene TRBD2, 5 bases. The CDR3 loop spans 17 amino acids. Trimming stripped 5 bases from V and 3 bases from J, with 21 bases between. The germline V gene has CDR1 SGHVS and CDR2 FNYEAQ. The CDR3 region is CASSPPSGGPGTDTQYF. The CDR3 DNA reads TGTGCCAGCAGCCCTCCGTCGGGCGGTCCGGGGACAGATACGCAGTATTTT.

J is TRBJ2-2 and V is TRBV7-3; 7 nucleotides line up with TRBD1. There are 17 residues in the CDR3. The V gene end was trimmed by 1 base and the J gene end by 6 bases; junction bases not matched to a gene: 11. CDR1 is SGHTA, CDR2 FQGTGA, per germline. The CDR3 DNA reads TGTGCCAGCAGCTTAATCGGGAAGGGACAGCAATCCGGGGAGCTGTTTTTT. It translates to CASSLIGKGQQSGELFF.

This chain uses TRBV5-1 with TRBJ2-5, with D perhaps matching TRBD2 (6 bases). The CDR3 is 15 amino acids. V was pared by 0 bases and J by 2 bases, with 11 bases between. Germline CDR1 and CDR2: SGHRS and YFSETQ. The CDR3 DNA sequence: TGCGCCAGCAGCTTGGCTAGCGCTTATCAAGAGACCCAGTACTTC. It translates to CASSLASAYQETQYF.

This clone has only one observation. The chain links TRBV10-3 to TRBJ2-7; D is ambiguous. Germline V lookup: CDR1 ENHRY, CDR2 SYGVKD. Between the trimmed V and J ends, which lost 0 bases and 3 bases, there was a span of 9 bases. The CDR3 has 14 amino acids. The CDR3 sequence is CAISESTAIYEQYF. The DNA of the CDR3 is TGTGCCATCAGTGAGTCGACGGCCATCTACGAGCAGTACTTC.

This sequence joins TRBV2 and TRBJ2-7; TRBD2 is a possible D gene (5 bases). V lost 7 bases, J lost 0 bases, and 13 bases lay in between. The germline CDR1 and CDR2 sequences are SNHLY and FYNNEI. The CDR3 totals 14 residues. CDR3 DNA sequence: TGTGCCAGCATAATGGACTCTAGCTCCTACGAGCAGTACTTC. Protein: CASIMDSSSYEQYF.

CDR3 amino acids: CASRGQGVTDTQYF. CDR3 bases: TGTGCCAGCCGCGGACAGGGGGTCACAGATACGCAGTATTTT. This chain uses TRBV2 with TRBJ2-3, with 10 bases fitting TRBD1. The CDR3 has 14 residues. Germline CDR1 is SNHLY and CDR2 is FYNNEI. J was trimmed by 2 bases and V by 8 bases; bases with no gene match: 4.

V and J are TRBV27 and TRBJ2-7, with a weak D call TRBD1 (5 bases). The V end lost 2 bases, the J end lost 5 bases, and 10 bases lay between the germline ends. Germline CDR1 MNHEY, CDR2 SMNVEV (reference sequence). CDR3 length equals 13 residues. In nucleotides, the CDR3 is TGTGCCAGCAGTTTAGAGCAGGGTCACGAGCAGTACTTC. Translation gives CASSLEQGHEQYF.

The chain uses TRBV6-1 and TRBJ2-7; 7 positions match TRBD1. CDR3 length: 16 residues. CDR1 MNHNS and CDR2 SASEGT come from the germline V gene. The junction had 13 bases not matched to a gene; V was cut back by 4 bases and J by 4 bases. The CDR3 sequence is CASSALTPGQRYEQYF. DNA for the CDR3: TGTGCCAGCAGTGCATTGACCCCGGGACAGAGGTACGAGCAGTACTTC.

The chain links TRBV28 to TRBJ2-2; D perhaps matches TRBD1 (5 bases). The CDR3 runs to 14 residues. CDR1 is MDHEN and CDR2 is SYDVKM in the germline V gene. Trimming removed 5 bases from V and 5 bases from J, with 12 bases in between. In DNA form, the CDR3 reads TGTGCCAGCAGTAGGGCAGGACAAACCGGGGAGCTGTTTTTT. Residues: CASSRAGQTGELFF.